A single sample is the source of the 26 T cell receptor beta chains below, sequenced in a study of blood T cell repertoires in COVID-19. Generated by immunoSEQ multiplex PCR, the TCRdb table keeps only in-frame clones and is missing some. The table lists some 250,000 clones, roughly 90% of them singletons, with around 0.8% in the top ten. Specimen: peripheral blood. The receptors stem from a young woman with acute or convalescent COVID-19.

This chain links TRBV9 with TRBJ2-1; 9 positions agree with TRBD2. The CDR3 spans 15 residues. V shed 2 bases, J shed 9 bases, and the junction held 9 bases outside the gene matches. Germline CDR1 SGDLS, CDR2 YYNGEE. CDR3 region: CASSVGNSGRGEQFF. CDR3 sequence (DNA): TGTGCCAGCAGCGTGGGTAATAGCGGGAGAGGTGAGCAGTTCTTC.

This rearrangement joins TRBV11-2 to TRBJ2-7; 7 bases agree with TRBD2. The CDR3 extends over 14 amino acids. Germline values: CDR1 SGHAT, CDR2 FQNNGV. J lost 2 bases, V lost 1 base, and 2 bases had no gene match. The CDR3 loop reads CASSLAGRAYEQYF. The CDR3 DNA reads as TGTGCCAGCAGCTTAGCGGGGAGGGCCTACGAGCAGTACTTC.

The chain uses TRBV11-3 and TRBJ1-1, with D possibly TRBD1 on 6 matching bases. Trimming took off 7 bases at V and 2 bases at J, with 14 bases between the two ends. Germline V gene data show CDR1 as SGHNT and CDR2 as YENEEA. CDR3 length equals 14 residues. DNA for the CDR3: TGTGCCAGCACCTACCCGGGGGGCAACACTGAAGCTTTCTTT. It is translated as CASTYPGGNTEAFF.

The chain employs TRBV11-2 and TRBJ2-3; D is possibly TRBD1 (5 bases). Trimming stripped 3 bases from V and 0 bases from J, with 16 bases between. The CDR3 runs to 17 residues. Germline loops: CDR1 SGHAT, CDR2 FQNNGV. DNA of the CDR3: TGTGCCAGCAGCTTGTTCCGGCGACAGCCTAGCACAGATACGCAGTATTTT. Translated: CASSLFRRQPSTDTQYF.

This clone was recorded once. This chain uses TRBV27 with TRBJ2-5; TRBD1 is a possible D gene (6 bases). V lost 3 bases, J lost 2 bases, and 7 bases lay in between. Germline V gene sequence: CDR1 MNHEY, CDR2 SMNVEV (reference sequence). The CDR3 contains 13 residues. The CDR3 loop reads CASSFGQQETQYF. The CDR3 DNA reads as TGTGCCAGCAGTTTTGGACAGCAAGAGACCCAGTACTTC.

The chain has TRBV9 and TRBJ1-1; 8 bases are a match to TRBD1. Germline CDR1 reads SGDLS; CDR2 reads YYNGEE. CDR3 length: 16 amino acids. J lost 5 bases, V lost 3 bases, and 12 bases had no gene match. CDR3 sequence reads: CASSGHRGIRRTEAFF. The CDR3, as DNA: TGTGCCAGCAGCGGGCACAGGGGGATAAGGAGGACTGAAGCTTTCTTT.

This CDR3 is CASSQGTSGGVEQYF. In nucleotides, the CDR3 is TGCGCCAGCAGCCAGGGGACTAGCGGAGGGGTCGAGCAGTACTTC. This rearrangement joins TRBV4-3 to TRBJ2-7; 11 nucleotides line up with TRBD2. The CDR3 loop spans 15 amino acids. The V segment lost 3 bases and the J segment 6 bases; nucleotides outside the gene matches: 7. Germline CDR1 reads LGHNA; CDR2 reads YSLEER.

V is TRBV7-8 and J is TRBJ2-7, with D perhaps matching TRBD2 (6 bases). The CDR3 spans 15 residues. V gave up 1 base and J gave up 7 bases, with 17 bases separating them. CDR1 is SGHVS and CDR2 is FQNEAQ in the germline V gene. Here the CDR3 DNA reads TGTGCCAGCAGCTTAGACCCGGGACTCCCATATGAGCAGTACTTC. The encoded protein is CASSLDPGLPYEQYF.

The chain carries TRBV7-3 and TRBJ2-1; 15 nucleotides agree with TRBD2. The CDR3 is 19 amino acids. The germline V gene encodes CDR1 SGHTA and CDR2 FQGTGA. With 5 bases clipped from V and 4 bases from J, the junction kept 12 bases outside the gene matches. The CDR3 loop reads CASSRKWTSGRATYNEQFF. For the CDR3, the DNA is TGTGCCAGCAGCCGAAAGTGGACTAGCGGGAGGGCCACATACAATGAGCAGTTCTTC.

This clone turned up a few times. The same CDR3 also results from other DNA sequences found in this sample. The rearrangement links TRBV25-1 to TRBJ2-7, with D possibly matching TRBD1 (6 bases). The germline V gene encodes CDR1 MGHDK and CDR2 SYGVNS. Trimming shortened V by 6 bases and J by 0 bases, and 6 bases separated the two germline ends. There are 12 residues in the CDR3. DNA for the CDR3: TGTGCCAGCAGACAGGGCTCCTACGAGCAGTACTTC. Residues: CASRQGSYEQYF.

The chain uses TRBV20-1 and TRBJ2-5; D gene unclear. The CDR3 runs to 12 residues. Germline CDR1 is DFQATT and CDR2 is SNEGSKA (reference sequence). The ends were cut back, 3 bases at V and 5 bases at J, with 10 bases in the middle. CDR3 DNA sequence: TGCAGTGCTAGTTCCCGGTCGGAGACCCAGTACTTC. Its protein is CSASSRSETQYF.

The CDR3 protein is CSVAGRSNEQFF. CDR3 bases: TGCAGCGTTGCAGGGCGAAGCAATGAGCAGTTCTTC. The chain couples TRBV29-1 to TRBJ2-1, with D possibly being TRBD1 (5 bases). The CDR3 length is 12 residues. V lost 4 bases and J 6 bases, leaving 10 bases between the germline ends. Germline assignment: CDR1 SQVTM and CDR2 ANQGSEA.

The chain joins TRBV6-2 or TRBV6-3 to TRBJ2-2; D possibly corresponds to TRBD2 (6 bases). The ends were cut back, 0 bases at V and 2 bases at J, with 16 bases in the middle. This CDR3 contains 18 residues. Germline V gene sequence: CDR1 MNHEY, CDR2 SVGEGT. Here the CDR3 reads CASSYSSTLATNTGELFF. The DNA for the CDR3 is TGTGCCAGCAGTTACTCGAGCACCCTAGCGACTAACACCGGGGAGCTGTTTTTT.

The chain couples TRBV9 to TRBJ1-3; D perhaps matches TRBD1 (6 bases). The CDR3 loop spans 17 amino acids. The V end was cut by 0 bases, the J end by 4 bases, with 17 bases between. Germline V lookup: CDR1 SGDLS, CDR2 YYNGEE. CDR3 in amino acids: CASSVDGGDSGGNTIYF. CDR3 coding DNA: TGTGCCAGCAGCGTAGATGGGGGCGACTCGGGAGGAAACACCATATATTTT.

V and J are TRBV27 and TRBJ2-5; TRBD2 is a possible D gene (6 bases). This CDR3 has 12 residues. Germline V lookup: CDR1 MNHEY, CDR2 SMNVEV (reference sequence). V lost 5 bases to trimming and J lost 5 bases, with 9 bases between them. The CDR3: CASSQSGETQYF. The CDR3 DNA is TGTGCCAGCAGTCAAAGCGGGGAGACCCAGTACTTC.

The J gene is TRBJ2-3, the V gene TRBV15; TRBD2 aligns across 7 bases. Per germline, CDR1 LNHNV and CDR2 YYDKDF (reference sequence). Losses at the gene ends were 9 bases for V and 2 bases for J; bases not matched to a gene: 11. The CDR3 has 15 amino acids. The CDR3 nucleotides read TGTGCCACAACCAATAAGCGGGATCTCACAGATACGCAGTATTTT. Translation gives CATTNKRDLTDTQYF.

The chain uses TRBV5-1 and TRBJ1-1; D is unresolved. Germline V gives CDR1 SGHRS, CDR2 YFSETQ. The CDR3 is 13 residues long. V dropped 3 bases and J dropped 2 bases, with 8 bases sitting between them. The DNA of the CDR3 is TGCGCCAGCAGCTCGACACGTAACACTGAAGCTTTCTTT. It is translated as CASSSTRNTEAFF. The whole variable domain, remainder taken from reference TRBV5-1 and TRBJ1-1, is KAGVTQTPRYLIKTRGQQVTLSCSPISGHRSVSWYQQTPGQGLQFLFEYFSETQRNKGNFPGRFSGRQFSNSRSEMNVSTLELGDSALYLCASSSTRNTEAFFGQGTRLTVV.

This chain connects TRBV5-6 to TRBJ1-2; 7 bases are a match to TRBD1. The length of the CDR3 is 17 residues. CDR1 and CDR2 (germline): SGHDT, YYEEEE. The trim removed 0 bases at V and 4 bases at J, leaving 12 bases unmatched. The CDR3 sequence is CASSLETGTASLYGYTF. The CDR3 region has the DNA TGTGCCAGCAGCTTGGAGACCGGGACAGCGTCCCTCTATGGCTACACCTTC.

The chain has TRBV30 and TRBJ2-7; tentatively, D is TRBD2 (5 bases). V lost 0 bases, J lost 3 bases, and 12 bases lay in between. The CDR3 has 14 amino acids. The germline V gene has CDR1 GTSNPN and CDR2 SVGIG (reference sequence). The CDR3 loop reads CAWSVLGSDYEQYF. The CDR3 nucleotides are TGTGCCTGGAGTGTACTAGGTAGCGACTACGAGCAGTACTTC.

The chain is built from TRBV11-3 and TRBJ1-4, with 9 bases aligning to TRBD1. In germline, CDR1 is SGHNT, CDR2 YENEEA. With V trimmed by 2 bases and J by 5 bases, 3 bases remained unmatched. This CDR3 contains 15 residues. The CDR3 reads CASSLMGQGNEKLFF. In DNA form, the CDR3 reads TGTGCCAGCAGCTTAATGGGACAGGGAAATGAAAAACTGTTTTTT.

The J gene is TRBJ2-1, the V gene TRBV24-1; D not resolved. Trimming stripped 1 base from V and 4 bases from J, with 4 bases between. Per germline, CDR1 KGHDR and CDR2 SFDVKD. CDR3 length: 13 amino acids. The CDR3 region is CATSDLQYNEQFF. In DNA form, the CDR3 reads TGTGCCACCAGTGATTTACAGTACAATGAGCAGTTCTTC.

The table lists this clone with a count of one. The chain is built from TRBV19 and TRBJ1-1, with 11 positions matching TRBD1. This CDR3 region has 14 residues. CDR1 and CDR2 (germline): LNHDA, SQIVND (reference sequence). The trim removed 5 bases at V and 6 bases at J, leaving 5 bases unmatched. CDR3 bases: TGTGCCAGTAGTTTAAGGACAGGGGGCCCTGAAGCTTTCTTT. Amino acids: CASSLRTGGPEAFF.

The CDR3 spells CASSYLPGQDYEQYF. The CDR3 DNA is TGTGCCAGCAGTTACTTACCCGGACAAGATTACGAGCAGTACTTC. The chain couples TRBV6-5 to TRBJ2-7; a weak D match, TRBD1 (5 bases). The CDR3 loop spans 15 amino acids. Trimming pared 1 base from V and 4 bases from J, leaving 14 bases between. Per germline, CDR1 MNHEY and CDR2 SVGAGI.

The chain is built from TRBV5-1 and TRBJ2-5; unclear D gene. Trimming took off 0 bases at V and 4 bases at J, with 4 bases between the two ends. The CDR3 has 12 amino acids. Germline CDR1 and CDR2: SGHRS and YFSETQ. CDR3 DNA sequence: TGCGCCAGCAGCTTGGACTCAGAGACCCAGTACTTC. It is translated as CASSLDSETQYF.

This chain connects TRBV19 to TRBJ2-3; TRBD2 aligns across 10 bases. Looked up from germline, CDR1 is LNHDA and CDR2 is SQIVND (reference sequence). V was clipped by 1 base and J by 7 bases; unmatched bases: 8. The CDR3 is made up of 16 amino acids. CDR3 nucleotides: TGTGCCAGTAGTATAGGTGCTAGCGGGGGTGTCAATACGCAGTATTTT. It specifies CASSIGASGGVNTQYF.

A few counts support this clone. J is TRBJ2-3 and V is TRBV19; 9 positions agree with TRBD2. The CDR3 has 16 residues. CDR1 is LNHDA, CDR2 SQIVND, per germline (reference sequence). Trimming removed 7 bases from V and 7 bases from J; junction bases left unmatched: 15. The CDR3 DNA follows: TGTGCCAGTACCGAACTTCCGGGACTAGCTGGAAATACGCAGTATTTT. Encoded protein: CASTELPGLAGNTQYF.